Shown below are 7 T cell receptor beta chains from a single sample sequenced in a study of PD-1 blockade in classical Hodgkin lymphoma. Libraries were prepared by immunoSEQ multiplex PCR; TCRdb keeps only in-frame clonotypes and omits some of them. The sample includes roughly 97,000 clones, roughly 83% of them seen just once. Each patient relapsed following autologous stem cell transplantation, and prior brentuximab vedotin exposure differed. Specimen: peripheral blood mononuclear cells (PBMCs), collected at baseline. All receptors derive from a human donor with classical Hodgkin lymphoma.

The genes are TRBV28 and TRBJ1-4; 10 nucleotides agree with TRBD1. The CDR3 runs 15 residues. V shed 5 bases, J shed 6 bases, and the junction held 6 bases outside the gene matches. Germline CDR1 MDHEN, CDR2 SYDVKM. The CDR3 protein is CASSAHGQGDEKLFF. The CDR3 nucleotides are TGTGCCAGCAGTGCTCACGGACAGGGGGATGAAAAACTGTTTTTT.

The gene calls are TRBV7-2 and TRBJ2-5; D is perhaps TRBD2 (6 bases). CDR1 is SGHTA and CDR2 is FQGNSA in the germline V gene. The V end lost 5 bases, the J end lost 6 bases, and 7 bases lay between the germline ends. The CDR3 covers 11 residues. Here the CDR3 DNA reads TGTGCCAGCAGCCGCGGGAAGACCCAGTACTTC. Protein: CASSRGKTQYF.

This chain uses TRBV6-1 with TRBJ1-2; 7 bases match TRBD1. The V gene end was trimmed by 9 bases and the J gene end by 8 bases; junction bases not matched to a gene: 12. This CDR3 spans 13 amino acids. Germline V gene lookup returns CDR1 MNHNS and CDR2 SASEGT. The CDR3 here is CARSQDRTVGYTF. The CDR3 nucleotides read TGTGCCAGGAGCCAGGACAGGACGGTAGGCTACACCTTC.

This sequence joins TRBV7-8 and TRBJ2-1; D not certain. The V end lost 4 bases, the J end lost 3 bases, and 10 bases lay between the germline ends. The CDR3 is 14 residues long. Germline values: CDR1 SGHVS, CDR2 FQNEAQ. The CDR3 DNA is TGTGCCAGCAGCTCAGGTCCCAGCTACAATGAGCAGTTCTTC. Residues: CASSSGPSYNEQFF.

The rearrangement uses TRBV19 and TRBJ2-7, with D possibly being TRBD1 (5 bases). With 4 bases removed from V and 1 base from J, the gap between germline ends came to 8 bases. This CDR3 has 13 amino acids. Germline values: CDR1 LNHDA, CDR2 SQIVND (reference sequence). CDR3 region: CASSSQGSYEQYF. The CDR3 DNA sequence: TGTGCCAGTAGTAGCCAGGGATCCTACGAGCAGTACTTC.

The chain combines TRBV6-4 with TRBJ2-3, with 7 bases fitting TRBD2. Trimming removed 2 bases from V and 1 base from J; junction bases left unmatched: 3. Germline V gene sequence: CDR1 MRHNA, CDR2 SNTAGT. The CDR3 is made up of 15 amino acids. As DNA, the CDR3 is TGTGCCAGCAGTGACGCGGGAGTCGGCACAGATACGCAGTATTTT. This gives the protein CASSDAGVGTDTQYF.

A few counts support this clone. Here the CDR3 reads CASSLTTDYNEQFF. CDR3 nucleotides: TGTGCCAGCAGCTTAACGACCGATTACAATGAGCAGTTCTTC. The rearrangement uses TRBV7-2 and TRBJ2-1; no reliable D call. CDR1 and CDR2 from the germline V gene are SGHTA and FQGNSA. The CDR3 has 14 residues. V shed 2 bases and J shed 4 bases, with 9 bases lying between them.